Sequencing of this T cell receptor beta chain was carried out in a study of T-cell reconstitution after alpha-beta-depleted transplantation in children. The CDR3 has 13 amino acids. The ends were cut back, 7 bases at V and 5 bases at J, with 12 bases in the middle. This clonotype was detected ten times or more. This sample's TCRbeta library carried unique molecular identifier barcodes. TCRdb independently ran MiXCR on the PCR reads; one entry per CDR3 protein. The data contain approximately 400,000 distinct CDR3 sequences, about a tenth of them singletons. The TCR was taken from a human donor who donated a stem cell graft to a child with acute myeloid leukemia. This specimen was PBMCs from the stem cell graft donor, taken from the stem cell graft. J is TRBJ1-5 and V is TRBV12-3 or TRBV12-4; D uncertain. The CDR3 DNA follows: TGTGCCAGCACTACTGACGGGGATCAGCCCCAGCATTTT. This codes for CASTTDGDQPQHF.